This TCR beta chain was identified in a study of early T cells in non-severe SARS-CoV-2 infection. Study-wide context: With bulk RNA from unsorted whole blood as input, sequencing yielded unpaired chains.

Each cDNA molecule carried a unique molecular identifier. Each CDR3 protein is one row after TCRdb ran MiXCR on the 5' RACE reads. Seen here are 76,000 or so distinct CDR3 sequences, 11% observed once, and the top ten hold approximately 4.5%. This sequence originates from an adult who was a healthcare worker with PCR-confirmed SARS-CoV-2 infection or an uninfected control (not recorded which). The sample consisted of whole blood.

The CDR3 region is CASSVGRGTSSYEQYF. The CDR3 DNA sequence: TGTGCCAGCAGCGTAGGTAGAGGAACCTCTTCCTACGAGCAGTACTTC. The V and J genes are TRBV9 and TRBJ2-7; D not certain. The CDR3 extends over 16 amino acids. V was shortened by 0 bases and J by 1 base, with 14 bases between the two germline ends. Germline assignment: CDR1 SGDLS and CDR2 YYNGEE. Using reference TRBV9 and TRBJ2-7 for the parts outside the CDR3, the full variable domain is DSGVTQTPKHLITATGQRVTLRCSPRSGDLSVYWYQQSLDQGLQFLIQYYNGEERAKGNILERFSAQQFPDLHSELNLSSLELGDSALYFCASSVGRGTSSYEQYFGPGTRLTVT.